One and the same sample provided the 20 T cell receptor beta chains below, sequenced in a study of T cells after yellow fever vaccination. TCRdb independently ran MiXCR on the 5' RACE reads; one entry per CDR3 protein. This sample has hundreds of thousands of distinct CDR3 sequences, with 9.5% to 15% found just once. Specimen: CD4+ T cells sorted from PBMCs, collected 15 days after the yellow fever booster vaccination. Receptors originate from a man aged 18 to 30 who received the YFV17D yellow fever vaccine.

This rearrangement joins TRBV6-4 to TRBJ2-3; unclear D gene. The CDR3 length is 13 residues. CDR1 is MRHNA and CDR2 is SNTAGT in the germline V gene. V shed 4 bases and J shed 4 bases, with 9 bases lying between them. The CDR3 is CASSADFADTQYF. CDR3 coding DNA: TGTGCCAGCAGTGCAGACTTCGCAGATACGCAGTATTTT.

In this sample, this clonotype turned up many times. The rearrangement links TRBV5-5 to TRBJ1-6, with no clear D. The length of the CDR3 is 14 residues. Germline assignment: CDR1 SGHKS and CDR2 YYEKEE (reference sequence). With 0 bases removed from V and 7 bases from J, the gap between germline ends came to 8 bases. The CDR3 spells CASSLASPNSPLHF. Written as DNA, the CDR3 is TGTGCCAGCAGCTTGGCCAGCCCGAATTCACCCCTCCACTTT.

The gene calls are TRBV4-1 and TRBJ1-1; D call uncertain. V dropped 1 base and J dropped 4 bases, with 16 bases sitting between them. Germline CDR1 and CDR2: MGHRA and YSYEKL. There are 16 residues in the CDR3. The DNA for the CDR3 is TGCGCCAGCAGCCAAGTGGATATGGTATTCGCCACTGAAGCTTTCTTT. It yields the protein CASSQVDMVFATEAFF.

This clonotype was detected a few times. This chain links TRBV5-1 with TRBJ2-3; no clear D gene. V was shortened by 4 bases and J by 4 bases, with 10 bases between the two germline ends. The CDR3 spans 13 residues. Germline lookup yields CDR1 SGHRS and CDR2 YFSETQ. The CDR3 here is CASSRNDADTQYF. As DNA, the CDR3 is TGCGCCAGCAGCCGGAATGACGCAGATACGCAGTATTTT.

V usage is TRBV5-6 and J usage is TRBJ2-7; possibly TRBD2 for D (5 bases). Trimming left V 0 bases short and J 0 bases short, with 10 bases between. The CDR3 sequence is 15 residues long. From germline, CDR1 is SGHDT and CDR2 YYEEEE. The CDR3 loop reads CASSLAPGSSYEQYV. The CDR3 DNA reads as TGTGCCAGCAGCTTGGCCCCGGGGAGCTCCTACGAGCAGTACGTC.

This clonotype was counted between two and nine times. The V and J genes are TRBV7-2 and TRBJ1-6; a possible D gene is TRBD1 (5 bases). Germline CDR1 is SGHTA and CDR2 is FQGNSA. V lost 6 bases to trimming and J lost 6 bases, with 15 bases between them. The CDR3 contains 15 residues. Here the CDR3 DNA reads TGTGCCAGCAGGGCAGGGTTTCCTGGTAATTCACCCCTCCACTTT. It codes for CASRAGFPGNSPLHF.

There are a few counts of this clonotype. The genes are TRBV5-4 and TRBJ2-1; 8 positions match TRBD2. V was pared by 6 bases and J by 1 base, with 12 bases of the junction left unmatched. This CDR3 region has 17 residues. CDR1 is SGHNT and CDR2 is YYREEE in the germline V gene (reference sequence). CDR3 nucleotides: TGTGCCAGCAACTACTGGGGGATAGCGGGATCCTACAATGAGCAGTTCTTC. As protein: CASNYWGIAGSYNEQFF.

This clonotype was picked up a small number of times. The chain employs TRBV11-1 and TRBJ2-3, with D possibly being TRBD2 (5 bases). Germline CDR1 and CDR2: SGHAT and FQDESV (reference sequence). Trimming removed 3 bases from V and 3 bases from J, with 16 bases in between. This CDR3 is built from 16 residues. CDR3 bases: TGTGCCAGCAGCTTCCGGAGCGCGGGCAAAACAGATACGCAGTATTTT. It is translated as CASSFRSAGKTDTQYF.

This clonotype was seen many times. The J gene is TRBJ2-5, the V gene TRBV6-2 or TRBV6-3, with no clear D. Deletions cut 6 bases from V and 3 bases from J, with 11 bases between. The length of the CDR3 is 13 residues. Germline V gene sequence: CDR1 MNHEY, CDR2 SVGEGT. Written as DNA, the CDR3 is TGTGCCAGCAGCGAAGGACGGAAAGAGACCCAGTACTTC. Its protein is CASSEGRKETQYF.

This clonotype was detected a few times. The chain is built from TRBV20-1 and TRBJ1-5; a weak D match, TRBD1 (6 bases). Deletions cut 6 bases from V and 0 bases from J, with 9 bases between. CDR1 is DFQATT and CDR2 is SNEGSKA in the germline V gene (reference sequence). The CDR3 is made up of 13 amino acids. DNA for the CDR3: TGCAGTGCCGGGGGGCTTAGCAATCAGCCCCAGCATTTT. Amino acids: CSAGGLSNQPQHF.

This clonotype has just a few counts. The chain carries TRBV6-2 or TRBV6-3 and TRBJ2-7; D may be TRBD1 (5 bases). The CDR3 is 12 amino acids. Per the germline V gene, CDR1 is MNHEY and CDR2 is SVGEGT. Trimming pared 8 bases from V and 2 bases from J, leaving 10 bases between. CDR3 coding DNA: TGTGCCAGCGCCGACAGTCCCTACGAGCAGTACTTC. Its translation: CASADSPYEQYF.

This clonotype was detected a few times. The chain has TRBV27 and TRBJ1-1, with D maybe TRBD1 (6 bases). V was shortened by 2 bases and J by 3 bases, with 13 bases between the two germline ends. The CDR3 loop spans 15 amino acids. CDR1 and CDR2 (germline): MNHEY, SMNVEV (reference sequence). CDR3: CASSLRWDTDTEAFF. The CDR3 DNA reads as TGTGCCAGCAGTTTACGTTGGGACACAGACACTGAAGCTTTCTTT.

This clonotype was observed a handful of times. The V call is TRBV20-1, the J call TRBJ2-7; D not resolved. Germline CDR1 is DFQATT and CDR2 is SNEGSKA (reference sequence). CDR3 length equals 13 residues. V lost 1 base, J lost 2 bases, and 9 bases lay in between. The CDR3 sequence: CSARALTPYEQYF. The CDR3 nucleotides read TGCAGTGCTAGAGCCTTAACACCCTACGAGCAGTACTTC.

The V and J genes are TRBV11-2 and TRBJ2-7, with D tentatively TRBD1 (5 bases). In germline, CDR1 is SGHAT, CDR2 FQNNGV. Trimming left V 0 bases short and J 10 bases short, with 10 bases between. The CDR3 runs 12 residues. The CDR3 sequence is CASSLDRQHQYV. The CDR3 nucleotides are TGTGCCAGCAGCTTAGATAGACAGCATCAGTACGTC.

This clonotype was counted between two and nine times. The CDR3 sequence is CASSQMGLKQETQYF. The CDR3 bases are TGTGCCAGCAGCCAGATGGGACTGAAACAAGAGACCCAGTACTTC. V and J are TRBV7-3 and TRBJ2-5, with a tentative D call TRBD2 (6 bases). V dropped 5 bases and J dropped 2 bases, with 15 bases sitting between them. Germline CDR1 is SGHTA and CDR2 is FQGTGA. This CDR3 has 15 amino acids. The variable domain in full, completed from reference TRBV7-3 and TRBJ2-5, reads GAGVSQTPSNKVTEKGKYVELRCDPISGHTALYWYRQSLGQGPEFLIYFQGTGAADDSGLPNDRFFAVRPEGSVSTLKIQRTERGDSAVYLCASSQMGLKQETQYFGPGTRLLVL.

This clonotype was found a few times. This rearrangement joins TRBV28 to TRBJ2-3; either TRBD1 or TRBD2 may supply D (5 bases each). The CDR3 is 16 amino acids. Germline V gene data show CDR1 as MDHEN and CDR2 as SYDVKM. V lost 5 bases to trimming and J lost 0 bases, with 15 bases between them. CDR3 DNA: TGTGCCAGCAGTCCCAAGGGGCTAGCTAGCACAGATACGCAGTATTTT. As protein: CASSPKGLASTDTQYF.

A few counts support this clonotype. The chain links TRBV6-1 to TRBJ1-5; D perhaps matches TRBD1 (5 bases). V was pared by 4 bases and J by 7 bases, with 5 bases between. The CDR3 is 11 amino acids. CDR1 is MNHNS and CDR2 is SASEGT in the germline V gene. The CDR3 bases are TGTGCCAGCAGTGGACAGCAGCCCCAGCATTTT. Protein: CASSGQQPQHF.

This clonotype was detected once. The chain has TRBV4-1 and TRBJ1-4; unclear D gene. The CDR3 is 12 amino acids. Trimming cost V 4 bases and J 8 bases, with 8 bases left between them. Germline V CDR1 and CDR2: MGHRA, YSYEKL. The CDR3 DNA is TGCGCCAGCAGCCTCATTCGAGAAAAACTGTTTTTT. Translating it yields CASSLIREKLFF.

The chain has TRBV28 and TRBJ1-5; D gene ambiguous. This CDR3 has 20 residues. V gave up 3 bases and J gave up 0 bases, with 24 bases separating them. Germline CDR1 MDHEN, CDR2 SYDVKM. The CDR3 DNA is TGTGCCAGCAGTTTCTTGATCCCGCGAATGTACACCGATAGCAATCAGCCCCAGCATTTT. Encoded protein: CASSFLIPRMYTDSNQPQHF.

The gene calls are TRBV5-1 and TRBJ1-1; a possible D gene is TRBD1 (5 bases). Trimming took 0 bases from V and 2 from J, leaving 11 bases between them. There are 15 residues in the CDR3. The germline CDR1 and CDR2 sequences are SGHRS and YFSETQ. CDR3 region: CASSLADNKNTEAFF. The CDR3 DNA reads TGCGCCAGCAGCTTGGCGGACAATAAAAACACTGAAGCTTTCTTT.